A selection of T cell receptor beta chains follows, all from one sample in a study of post-analysis software for immune sequencing data. TCRdb itself ran the PCR reads through MiXCR, one entry per CDR3 protein. The table includes approximately 730,000 distinct CDR3 sequences, around 27% detected once. The specimen was blood. These TCRs come from a girl aged 10 to 17 with multiple sclerosis. The CDR3 runs from the conserved cysteine through the conserved F or W. D genes are given only for firm matches. Size is omitted from some rows. Given values are once, few, many or a class for expanded clones.

CASQTGLTDVQYF,TGTGCCAGCCAGACCGGGCTCACAGATGTGCAGTATTTT,TRBV12-3/TRBV12-4,TRBJ2-3,-,-
CASSFSAAVTYEQYF,TGTGCCAGCAGCTTCTCCGCGGCAGTCACCTACGAGCAGTACTTC,TRBV7-8,TRBJ2-7,few,-
CASSFGTADTEAFF,TGTGCCAGCAGCTTCGGGACGGCCGACACTGAAGCTTTCTTT,TRBV7-2,TRBJ1-1,-,-
CASSPVGLAGTQYF,TGTGCCAGCAGTCCGGTAGGACTAGCGGGGACCCAGTACTTC,TRBV27,TRBJ2-5,few,TRBD2
CASSLQGPHNEQYF,TGTGCCAGCAGCTTACAGGGACCGCACAATGAGCAGTACTTC,TRBV7-9,TRBJ2-5,once,-
CSARGTVNTEAFF,TGCAGTGCTAGAGGGACGGTGAACACTGAAGCTTTCTTT,TRBV20-1,TRBJ1-1,-,-
CASRDRRDQPQHF,TGTGCCAGCAGGGACAGGCGAGATCAGCCCCAGCATTTT,TRBV6-1,TRBJ1-5,-,TRBD1
CSALPSSGSGNEQFF,TGCAGTGCCCTACCCTCTAGCGGGAGTGGCAATGAGCAGTTCTTC,TRBV20-1,TRBJ2-1,few,TRBD2
CASSSSRTGTYEQYF,TGTGCCAGCAGCTCCTCCCGGACAGGGACGTACGAGCAGTACTTC,TRBV7-2,TRBJ2-7,-,TRBD1
CASSQKNGGQPQHF,TGTGCCAGCAGCCAAAAGAACGGGGGCCAGCCCCAGCATTTT,TRBV7-2,TRBJ1-5,-,-
CSARDPAGGPLNEQFF,TGCAGTGCTAGAGATCCCGCGGGAGGGCCGTTGAATGAGCAGTTCTTC,TRBV20-1,TRBJ2-1,many,TRBD2
CAIKDGQGGHPVGNEQFF,TGTGCCATCAAAGACGGGCAGGGAGGCCACCCAGTAGGCAATGAGCAGTTCTTC,TRBV10-3,TRBJ2-1,-,-
CATTDGQARRYEQYF,TGTGCCACCACCGATGGACAGGCCCGTCGTTACGAGCAGTACTTC,TRBV10-3,TRBJ2-7,-,TRBD1
CASSQDGRSSYNEQFF,TGCGCCAGCAGCCAAGACGGACGGAGCTCCTACAATGAGCAGTTCTTC,TRBV4-3,TRBJ2-1,-,-
CASSYTPGLAGDTQYF,TGCGCCAGCAGCTACACTCCGGGACTAGCGGGTGATACGCAGTATTTT,TRBV5-1,TRBJ2-3,-,TRBD2
CSATNRALGYTF,TGCAGTGCTACGAACAGGGCGTTGGGCTACACCTTC,TRBV20-1,TRBJ1-2,-,-
CASSVVLRSSYNEQFF,TGTGCCAGCAGCGTAGTCTTGAGGAGCTCCTACAATGAGCAGTTCTTC,TRBV9,TRBJ2-1,-,-
CASTSSLAGIQETQYF,TGTGCCAGCACCTCCTCGCTAGCGGGGATTCAAGAGACCCAGTACTTC,TRBV2,TRBJ2-5,-,TRBD2
CSVTLGGSYNEQFF,TGCAGCGTTACTCTTGGAGGCTCCTACAATGAGCAGTTCTTC,TRBV29-1,TRBJ2-1,few,-
CASRAIQKETQYF,TGCGCCAGCAGGGCTATCCAAAAGGAGACCCAGTACTTC,TRBV5-1,TRBJ2-5,-,-
CASSQTGNSGYTF,TGCGCCAGCAGCCAGACAGGGAATTCTGGCTACACCTTC,TRBV4-1,TRBJ1-2,-,TRBD1
CASSLGGRYNEQFF,TGTGCCAGCAGCTTGGGCGGCAGATACAATGAGCAGTTCTTC,TRBV7-2,TRBJ2-1,many,-
CASSQGLPGQPQHF,TGTGCCAGCAGCCAGGGGCTGCCGGGTCAGCCCCAGCATTTT,TRBV12-3/TRBV12-4,TRBJ1-5,few,-
CASSLDSLGTDTQYF,TGCGCCAGCAGCTTGGACAGCTTGGGGACAGATACGCAGTATTTT,TRBV5-1,TRBJ2-3,-,-
CASSQGWTDNYGYTF,TGCGCCAGCAGCCAAGGTTGGACAGATAACTATGGCTACACCTTC,TRBV4-3,TRBJ1-2,-,-
CASRAAPGAQRTDTQYF,TGTGCCAGCAGAGCCGCTCCCGGGGCTCAACGCACAGATACGCAGTATTTT,TRBV7-2,TRBJ2-3,few,-
CASSTRQGSGKGLSISEQFF,TGTGCCAGCAGTACTCGACAGGGGTCGGGAAAGGGCCTTTCTATTAGTGAGCAGTTCTTC,TRBV27,TRBJ2-1,-,TRBD1
CASSIRKGRLSGEAFF,TGCGCCAGCAGCATAAGAAAGGGACGCCTCTCGGGTGAAGCTTTCTTT,TRBV5-1,TRBJ1-1,few,-
CASSEPQELTEADTQYF,TGTGCCAGCAGTGAACCTCAAGAGTTGACAGAGGCAGATACGCAGTATTTT,TRBV25-1,TRBJ2-3,few,-
CASSLAGGVFYNEQFF,TGTGCCAGCAGCTTAGCCGGGGGAGTCTTCTACAATGAGCAGTTCTTC,TRBV11-2,TRBJ2-1,few,-
CASSQVLSATVNNEQFF,TGCGCCAGCAGCCAAGTTTTATCGGCGACCGTAAACAATGAGCAGTTCTTC,TRBV4-3,TRBJ2-1,-,-
CSGGGSNQPQHF,TGCAGTGGTGGGGGTAGCAATCAGCCCCAGCATTTT,TRBV20-1,TRBJ1-5,-,-
CASSYFPAGSEQYF,TGTGCCAGCAGTTACTTTCCAGCGGGAAGCGAGCAGTACTTC,TRBV6-5,TRBJ2-7,few,TRBD2
CASRAGTDSYEQYF,TGTGCCAGCAGAGCCGGGACAGACTCCTACGAGCAGTACTTC,TRBV28,TRBJ2-7,few,TRBD1
CASSRGLRGRYTEAFF,TGTGCCAGCAGTAGGGGATTACGGGGGCGGTACACTGAAGCTTTCTTT,TRBV28,TRBJ1-1,-,-
CASSLGPTSTQYF,TGTGCCAGCAGCCTGGGACCTACGTCTACGCAGTATTTT,TRBV3-1,TRBJ2-3,few,-
CAISEVQNYGYTF,TGTGCCATCAGTGAGGTACAGAACTATGGCTACACCTTC,TRBV10-3,TRBJ1-2,few,-
CAGSRPGANSPLHF,TGTGCCGGCAGCCGACCAGGGGCTAATTCACCCCTCCACTTT,TRBV7-2,TRBJ1-6,once,-
CASSLDRGDSPLHF,TGTGCCAGCAGCTTAGACAGGGGTGATTCACCCCTCCACTTT,TRBV7-9,TRBJ1-6,-,TRBD1
CASSSRTSGALYEQYF,TGTGCCAGCAGCAGCCGGACTAGCGGAGCCCTCTACGAGCAGTACTTC,TRBV7-2,TRBJ2-7,few,TRBD2
CSARDLAGNEQFF,TGCAGTGCTAGAGATCTGGCGGGAAATGAGCAGTTCTTC,TRBV20-1,TRBJ2-1,-,-
CASSLAAVEAFF,TGTGCCAGCAGCTTAGCGGCGGTGGAAGCTTTCTTT,TRBV7-9,TRBJ1-1,-,-
CASRTSTPEAFF,TGTGCCAGCAGGACCAGTACCCCTGAAGCTTTCTTT,TRBV28,TRBJ1-1,few,-
CTSSLVGAVQTVSSYNEQFF,TGTACCAGCAGCTTAGTCGGGGCCGTCCAGACTGTTAGCTCCTACAATGAGCAGTTCTTC,TRBV7-8,TRBJ2-1,-,-
CASSPDGKETQYF,TGTGCCAGCAGCCCGGACGGAAAAGAGACCCAGTACTTC,TRBV11-3,TRBJ2-5,few,-
CASSQETRGLAVPDTQYF,TGTGCCAGCAGCCAAGAAACACGGGGACTAGCAGTGCCAGATACGCAGTATTTT,TRBV4-2,TRBJ2-3,few,TRBD2
CASSLGIYYEQYF,TGTGCCAGCAGTTTAGGGATCTACTACGAGCAGTACTTC,TRBV28,TRBJ2-7,few,-
CSALASGGAPDTQYF,TGCAGTGCTTTGGCCAGCGGGGGTGCGCCAGATACGCAGTATTTT,TRBV20-1,TRBJ2-3,-,TRBD2
CSAPTRQIQETQYF,TGCAGTGCCCCAACGAGGCAGATTCAAGAGACCCAGTACTTC,TRBV20-1,TRBJ2-5,few,-
CSARGGEGYTF,TGCAGTGCTAGGGGTGGTGAGGGCTACACCTTC,TRBV20-1,TRBJ1-2,-,-
CASSVRVEANYGYTF,TGTGCCAGCAGCGTACGCGTCGAAGCTAACTATGGCTACACCTTC,TRBV9,TRBJ1-2,-,-
CASSQDRGSSEFF,TGTGCCAGCAGCCAAGATCGAGGGTCTAGTGAGTTCTTC,TRBV3-1,TRBJ2-1,-,-
CASSFGGLLRENIQYF,TGTGCCAGCAGCTTCGGCGGCCTCTTGAGGGAAAACATTCAGTACTTC,TRBV5-5,TRBJ2-4,-,-
CSARRTVNTDTQYF,TGCAGCGCCCGTCGGACGGTTAACACAGATACGCAGTATTTT,TRBV29-1,TRBJ2-3,once,-
CATSRDRDSQETQYF,TGTGCCACCAGCAGAGATAGGGACAGCCAAGAGACCCAGTACTTC,TRBV15,TRBJ2-5,many,TRBD1
CASSSGTGLDEQYF,TGTGCCAGCAGCTCCGGGACAGGGTTAGACGAGCAGTACTTC,TRBV12-3/TRBV12-4,TRBJ2-7,once,TRBD1
CASNGGGTYNEQFF,TGTGCCAGCAACGGCGGGGGGACCTACAATGAGCAGTTCTTC,TRBV6-2/TRBV6-3,TRBJ2-1,-,TRBD2